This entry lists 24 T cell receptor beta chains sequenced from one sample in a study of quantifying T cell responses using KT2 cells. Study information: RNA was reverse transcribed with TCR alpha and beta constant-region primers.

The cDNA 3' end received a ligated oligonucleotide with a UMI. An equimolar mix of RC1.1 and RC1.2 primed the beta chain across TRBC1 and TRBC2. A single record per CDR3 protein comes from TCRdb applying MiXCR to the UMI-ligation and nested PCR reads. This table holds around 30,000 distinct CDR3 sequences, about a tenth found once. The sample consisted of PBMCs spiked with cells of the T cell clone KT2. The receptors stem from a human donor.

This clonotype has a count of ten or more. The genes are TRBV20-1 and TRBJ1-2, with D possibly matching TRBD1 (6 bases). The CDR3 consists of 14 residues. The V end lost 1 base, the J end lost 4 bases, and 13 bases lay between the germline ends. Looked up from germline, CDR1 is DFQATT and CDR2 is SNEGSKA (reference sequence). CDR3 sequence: CSARASGQIYGYTF. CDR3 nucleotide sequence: TGCAGTGCTAGAGCGTCAGGACAGATCTATGGCTACACCTTC.

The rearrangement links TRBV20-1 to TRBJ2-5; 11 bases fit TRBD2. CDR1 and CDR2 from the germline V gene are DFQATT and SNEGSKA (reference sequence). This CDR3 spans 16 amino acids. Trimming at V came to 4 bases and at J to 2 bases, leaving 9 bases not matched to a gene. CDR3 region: CSAISFGTSGQETQYF. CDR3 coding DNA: TGCAGTGCTATTTCATTCGGGACTAGCGGTCAAGAGACCCAGTACTTC.

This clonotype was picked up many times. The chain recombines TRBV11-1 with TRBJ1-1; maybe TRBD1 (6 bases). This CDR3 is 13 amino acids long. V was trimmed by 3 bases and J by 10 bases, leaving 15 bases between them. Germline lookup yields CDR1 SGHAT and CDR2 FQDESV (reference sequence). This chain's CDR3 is CASSLTGGSGAFF. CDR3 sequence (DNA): TGTGCCAGCAGCTTGACGGGGGGCAGCGGAGCTTTCTTT.

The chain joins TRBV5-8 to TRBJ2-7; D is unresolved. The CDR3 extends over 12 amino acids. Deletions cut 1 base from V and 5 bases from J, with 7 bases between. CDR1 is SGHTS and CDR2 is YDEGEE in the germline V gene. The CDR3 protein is CASSLLRHEQYF. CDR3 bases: TGTGCCAGCAGCTTGCTTCGTCACGAGCAGTACTTC.

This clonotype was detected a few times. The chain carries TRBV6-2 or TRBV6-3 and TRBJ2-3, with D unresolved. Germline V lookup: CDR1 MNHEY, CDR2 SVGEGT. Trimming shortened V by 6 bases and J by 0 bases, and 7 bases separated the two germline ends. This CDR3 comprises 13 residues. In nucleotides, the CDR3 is TGTGCCAGCAGACAAGCTAGCACAGATACGCAGTATTTT. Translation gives CASRQASTDTQYF.

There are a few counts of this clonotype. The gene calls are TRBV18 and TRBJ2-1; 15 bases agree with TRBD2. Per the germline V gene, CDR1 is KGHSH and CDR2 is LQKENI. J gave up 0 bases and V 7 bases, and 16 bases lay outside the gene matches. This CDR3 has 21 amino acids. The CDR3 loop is CASFLSAGTSGGLSSYNEQFF. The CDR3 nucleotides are TGTGCCAGCTTCTTATCCGCCGGGACTAGCGGGGGGCTGAGCTCCTACAATGAGCAGTTCTTC.

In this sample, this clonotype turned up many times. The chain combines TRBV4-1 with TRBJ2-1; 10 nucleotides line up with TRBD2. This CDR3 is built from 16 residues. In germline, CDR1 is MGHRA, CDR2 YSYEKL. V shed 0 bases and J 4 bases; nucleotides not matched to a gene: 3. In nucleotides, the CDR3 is TGCGCCAGCAGCCAAGAGTCAGCGGGAGGGTACAATGAGCAGTTCTTC. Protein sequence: CASSQESAGGYNEQFF.

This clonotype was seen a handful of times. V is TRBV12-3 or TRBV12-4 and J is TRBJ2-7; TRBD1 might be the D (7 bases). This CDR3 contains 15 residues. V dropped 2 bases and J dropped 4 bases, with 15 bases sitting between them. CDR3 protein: CASSLRGAGGYEQYF. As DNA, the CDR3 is TGTGCCAGCAGTTTAAGGGGAGCAGGGGGGTACGAGCAGTACTTC.

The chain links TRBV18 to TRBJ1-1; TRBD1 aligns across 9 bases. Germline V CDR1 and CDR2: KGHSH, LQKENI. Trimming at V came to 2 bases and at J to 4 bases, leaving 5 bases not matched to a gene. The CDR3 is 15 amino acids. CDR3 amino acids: CASSPDSTGGTEAFF. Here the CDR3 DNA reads TGTGCCAGCTCACCAGACTCGACAGGGGGCACTGAAGCTTTCTTT.

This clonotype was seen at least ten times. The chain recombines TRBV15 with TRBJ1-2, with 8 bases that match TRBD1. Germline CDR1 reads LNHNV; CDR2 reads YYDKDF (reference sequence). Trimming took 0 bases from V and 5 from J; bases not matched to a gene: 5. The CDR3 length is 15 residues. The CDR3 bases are TGTGCCACCAGCAGAGATAGGACAGGGTCGTATGGCTACACCTTC. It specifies CATSRDRTGSYGYTF.

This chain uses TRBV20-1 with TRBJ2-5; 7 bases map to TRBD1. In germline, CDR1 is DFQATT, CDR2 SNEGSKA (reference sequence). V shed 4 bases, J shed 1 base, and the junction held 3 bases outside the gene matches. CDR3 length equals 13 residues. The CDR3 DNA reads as TGCAGTGCTACCGGGACAGTCCAAGAGACCCAGTACTTC. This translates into CSATGTVQETQYF.

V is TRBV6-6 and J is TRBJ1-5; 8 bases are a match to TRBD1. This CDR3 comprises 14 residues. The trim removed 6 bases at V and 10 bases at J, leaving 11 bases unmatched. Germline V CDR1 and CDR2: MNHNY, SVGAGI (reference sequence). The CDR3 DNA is TGTGCCAGCAGCCTCCTCGGACAGGGTCGACCCCAGCATTTT. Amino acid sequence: CASSLLGQGRPQHF.

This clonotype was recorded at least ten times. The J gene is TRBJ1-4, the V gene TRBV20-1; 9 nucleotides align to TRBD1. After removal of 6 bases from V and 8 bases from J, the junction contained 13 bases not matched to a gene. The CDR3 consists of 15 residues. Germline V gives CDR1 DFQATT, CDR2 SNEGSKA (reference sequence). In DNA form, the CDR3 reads TGCAGTGCCACAACCGGGACAGGGAGTAACGAAAAACTGTTTTTT. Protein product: CSATTGTGSNEKLFF.

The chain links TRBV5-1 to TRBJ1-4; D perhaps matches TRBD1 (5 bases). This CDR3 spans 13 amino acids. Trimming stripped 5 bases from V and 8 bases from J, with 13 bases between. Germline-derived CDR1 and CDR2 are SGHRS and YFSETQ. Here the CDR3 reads CASRRGGGEKLFF. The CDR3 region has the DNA TGCGCCAGCAGACGGGGGGGTGGAGAAAAACTGTTTTTT.

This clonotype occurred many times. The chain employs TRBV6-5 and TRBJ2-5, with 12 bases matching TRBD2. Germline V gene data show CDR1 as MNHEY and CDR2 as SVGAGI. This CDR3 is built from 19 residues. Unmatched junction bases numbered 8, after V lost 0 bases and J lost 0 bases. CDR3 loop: CASSYSRLAGDPYQETQYF. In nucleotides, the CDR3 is TGTGCCAGCAGTTACTCGAGACTAGCGGGAGATCCTTACCAAGAGACCCAGTACTTC.

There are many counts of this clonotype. CDR3 nucleotide sequence: TGTGCCAGCAGTTTCGCCCGAGAGACCCAGTACTTC. Amino acid sequence: CASSFARETQYF. The chain carries TRBV2 and TRBJ2-5; D remains unclear. Germline V gene data show CDR1 as SNHLY and CDR2 as FYNNEI. The CDR3 has 12 amino acids. Deletions cut 5 bases from V and 4 bases from J, with 8 bases between.

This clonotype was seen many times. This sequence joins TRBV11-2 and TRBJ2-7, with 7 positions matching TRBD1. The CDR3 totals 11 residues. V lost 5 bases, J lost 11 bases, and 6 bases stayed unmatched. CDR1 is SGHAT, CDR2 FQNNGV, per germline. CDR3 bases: TGTGCCAGCAGCGACCGGGACAGAGAGTACTTC. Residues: CASSDRDREYF.

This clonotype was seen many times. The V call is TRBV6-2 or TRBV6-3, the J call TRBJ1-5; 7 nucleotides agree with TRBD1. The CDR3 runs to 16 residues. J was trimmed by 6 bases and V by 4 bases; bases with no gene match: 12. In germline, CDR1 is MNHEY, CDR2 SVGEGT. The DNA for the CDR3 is TGTGCCAGCAGTTCCGTGGAGTACAGGGGAAGTCAGCCCCAGCATTTT. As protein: CASSSVEYRGSQPQHF.

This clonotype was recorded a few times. CDR3 in amino acids: CASSLGTETYEQYF. CDR3 bases: TGTGCCAGCTCATTAGGGACAGAAACTTACGAGCAGTACTTC. This chain joins TRBV18 and TRBJ2-7; 7 nucleotides match TRBD1. Per the germline V gene, CDR1 is KGHSH and CDR2 is LQKENI. The CDR3 totals 14 residues. Trimming cost V 5 bases and J 4 bases; bases outside gene matches: 8.

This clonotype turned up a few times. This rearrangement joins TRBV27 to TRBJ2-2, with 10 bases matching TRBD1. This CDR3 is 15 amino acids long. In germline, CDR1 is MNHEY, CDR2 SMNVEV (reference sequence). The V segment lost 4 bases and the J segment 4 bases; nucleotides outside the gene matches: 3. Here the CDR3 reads CASSYRTGGTGELFF. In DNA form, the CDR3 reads TGTGCCAGCAGTTATAGGACAGGGGGCACCGGGGAGCTGTTTTTT.

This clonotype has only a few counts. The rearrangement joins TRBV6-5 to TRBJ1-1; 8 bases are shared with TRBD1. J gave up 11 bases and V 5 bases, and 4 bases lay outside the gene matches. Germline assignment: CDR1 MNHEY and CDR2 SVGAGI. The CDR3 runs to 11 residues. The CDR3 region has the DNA TGTGCCAGCAGTCAGGGGGCAATCGCTTTCTTT. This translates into CASSQGAIAFF.

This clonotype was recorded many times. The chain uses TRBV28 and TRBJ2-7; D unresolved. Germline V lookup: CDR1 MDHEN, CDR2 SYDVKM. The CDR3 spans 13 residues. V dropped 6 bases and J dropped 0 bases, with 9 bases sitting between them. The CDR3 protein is CASSMRNSYEQYF. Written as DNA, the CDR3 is TGTGCCAGCAGCATGAGAAACTCCTACGAGCAGTACTTC.

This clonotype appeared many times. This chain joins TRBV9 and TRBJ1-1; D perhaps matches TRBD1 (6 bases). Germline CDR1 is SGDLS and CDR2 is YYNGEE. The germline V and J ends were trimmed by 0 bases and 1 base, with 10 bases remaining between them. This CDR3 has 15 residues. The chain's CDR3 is CASSVVPGANTEAFF. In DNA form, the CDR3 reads TGTGCCAGCAGCGTAGTTCCGGGGGCGAACACTGAAGCTTTCTTT. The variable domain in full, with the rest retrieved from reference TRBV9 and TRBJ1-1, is DSGVTQTPKHLITATGQRVTLRCSPRSGDLSVYWYQQSLDQGLQFLIQYYNGEERAKGNILERFSAQQFPDLHSELNLSSLELGDSALYFCASSVVPGANTEAFFGQGTRLTVV.

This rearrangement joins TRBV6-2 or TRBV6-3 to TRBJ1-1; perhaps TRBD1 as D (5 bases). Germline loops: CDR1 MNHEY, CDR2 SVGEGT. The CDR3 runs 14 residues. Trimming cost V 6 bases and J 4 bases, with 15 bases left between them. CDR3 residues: CASRRGTGLTEAFF. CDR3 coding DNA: TGTGCCAGCAGGCGCGGGACGGGTCTCACTGAAGCTTTCTTT.